This TCR beta chain was retrieved from a study of blood T cells in healthy people across ages (dated by TCRdb to the mid-2010s). In the study overall: Template switching captured roughly one uniquely barcoded TCR beta cDNA molecule per two T cells in model experiments. Donors of different ages were randomly distributed across sequencing lanes to avoid experimental bias. Using deep sequencing normalized with unique cDNA molecular identifiers, the study measured how TCR beta repertoire diversity changes with age. For two donors (one aged 18 to 29 and one aged 80 or older), the study analyzed two additional independent replicas of 1 million unique cDNA reads from the same blood draw. The donors were split into four age groups: young (average around 15 years), middle-aged (over 35), aged (roughly 68) and long-lived (roughly 86).

The approximately 39 donors, aged 6 to 90 years, were systemically healthy Caucasian individuals from Russia. About 10 milliliters of peripheral blood were collected from each donor into EDTA-treated Vacutainer tubes. Ficoll-Paque density-gradient centrifugation was used to isolate PBMCs, with at least 6.5 million per sample. Trizol reagent was used to extract total RNA from PBMCs, with at least 5 micrograms per sample. Naive CD45RAhigh/CD27high T cell percentages were measured by flow cytometry on a PBMC aliquot from every donor. As to this clonotype: It lacks a known antigen. No per-base quality is available; no much larger clone lies one base away.

General findings and caveats noted by the study authors: Donor CMV infection status was unknown, potentially confounding age-related changes in expanded clonotypes. Since profiling was done on bulk unsorted PBMCs, naive and antigen-experienced compartments could not be conclusively compared. A strong correlation was found between observed TCR beta diversity and the percentage of naive T cells measured by flow cytometry. Observed TCR beta diversity per million T cells fell roughly linearly with age, and a significant reduction was already apparent by age approximately 40. Compared with the aged group, the long-lived group had more naive CD4+ T cells, fewer expanded clones and increased TCR diversity, a pattern suggesting age selection. Estimates of total diversity based on one million sequenced T cells were regarded as lower bounds and as underestimates.

Here V drops 5 bases and J drops 4 bases, and the junction holds 5 bases not matched to any gene. The germline V gene specifies SGHDT as CDR1 and YYEEEE as CDR2. CDR3 length: 13 amino acids, cysteine to phenylalanine. Left in the record is the CDR3 DNA by itself, 39 bases read in frame from the first base. Library creation used 5' RACE. The instrument given in TCRdb is Illumina HiSeq 2500. A second about 7 to 12 cycle PCR used a sample-barcoded 5' primer and a J-beta primer mix. Each TCR beta cDNA molecule received a unique molecular identifier from a template-switch 5' adaptor carrying 12 random nucleotides. Each sample yielded at least 2.5 million CDR3-containing paired-end reads. All of the RNA was converted into first-strand cDNA using the Mint cDNA synthesis kit, with a TRBC-specific oligonucleotide serving as the primer. After uracil-DNA glycosylase treatment, a first 18-cycle PCR used universal primers M1SS and BC2_uni_R on all cDNA. Regarding the original processing steps: For normalization, 1 million high-quality reads, each with a distinct molecular identifier, were randomly selected from each sample. Instead of being binned into consensus sequences, reads with shared molecular identifiers were discarded. MiTCR, run with a Q25 quality threshold and the strictest error-elimination algorithm, handled CDR3 identification, clonotype clustering and error correction. A nonparametric unseen species model with Euler transformation was used to estimate a lower bound on total TCR beta diversity. Using fastp at Q25 and MiXCR, TCRdb reprocessed the public reads and kept productive beta chains. Entries are consolidated by CDR3 protein sequence, retaining the most common genes and DNA. These V and J calls are TCRdb output, not the study's own analysis. For this sample there are around 790,000 distinct CDR3 sequences; 44% appear just once. The ten most abundant clones make up approximately 20% of the sample.

This sequence uses TRBV5-6 and TRBJ1-2; 7 middle bases align to TRBD1. This clonotype originated in a man between 60 and 75 years old in good health. The source material was blood. The nucleotide sequence reads TGTGCCAGCAGTCGGGACAGCCTCTATGGCTACACCTTC. Translated, it reads CASSRDSLYGYTF.